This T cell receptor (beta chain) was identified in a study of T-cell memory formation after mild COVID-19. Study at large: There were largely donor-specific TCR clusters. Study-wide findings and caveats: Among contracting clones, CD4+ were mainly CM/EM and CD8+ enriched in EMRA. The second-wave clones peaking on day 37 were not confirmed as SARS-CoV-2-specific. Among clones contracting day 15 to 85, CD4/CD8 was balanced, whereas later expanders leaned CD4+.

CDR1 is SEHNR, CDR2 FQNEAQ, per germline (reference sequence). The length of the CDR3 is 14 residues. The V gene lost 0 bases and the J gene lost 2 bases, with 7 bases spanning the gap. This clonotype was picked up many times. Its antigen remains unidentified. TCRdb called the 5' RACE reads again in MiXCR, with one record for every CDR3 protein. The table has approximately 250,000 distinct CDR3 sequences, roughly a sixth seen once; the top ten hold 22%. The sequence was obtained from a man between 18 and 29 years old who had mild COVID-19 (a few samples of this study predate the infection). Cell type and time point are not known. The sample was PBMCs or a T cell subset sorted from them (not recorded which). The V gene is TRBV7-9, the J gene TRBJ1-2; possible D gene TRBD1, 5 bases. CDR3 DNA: TGTGCCAGCAGCTTAGCGGGGACGAACTATGGCTACACCTTC. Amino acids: CASSLAGTNYGYTF.